This passage covers 31 T cell receptor beta chains from one sample sequenced in a study of T cells after posttransplantation cyclophosphamide. Assay used: immunoSEQ multiplex PCR; TCRdb lists only in-frame clones, some missing. This table has about 9,100 clones, over 95% appearing once. Sequences were obtained from naive CD8+ T cells sorted from PBMCs. The receptors come from a man aged 45 to 65 in good health, CMV-negative, and a related stem cell transplant donor.

This chain uses TRBV9 with TRBJ1-2; D is unresolved. Germline V gene lookup returns CDR1 SGDLS and CDR2 YYNGEE. The CDR3 sequence is 12 residues long. Trimming shortened V by 0 bases and J by 7 bases, and 7 bases separated the two germline ends. CDR3 residues: CASSVASAGYTF. DNA for the CDR3: TGTGCCAGCAGCGTAGCTAGTGCTGGCTACACCTTC.

The V call is TRBV29-1, the J call TRBJ2-1; 14 positions match TRBD2. The CDR3 extends over 14 amino acids. CDR1 and CDR2 from the germline V gene are SQVTM and ANQGSEA. The J segment lost 7 bases and the V segment lost 6 bases, leaving 5 bases of the junction unmatched. In DNA, the CDR3 is TGCAGCGTCCCCGGGACTAGCGGGAGTAATGAGCAGTTCTTC. Its protein product is CSVPGTSGSNEQFF.

J is TRBJ2-7 and V is TRBV11-2; D is unclear. The germline CDR1 and CDR2 sequences are SGHAT and FQNNGV. CDR3 length: 13 residues. Trimming removed 1 base from V and 3 bases from J, with 7 bases in between. CDR3 region: CASSLGPGYEQYF. In nucleotides, the CDR3 is TGTGCCAGCAGCTTAGGACCGGGCTACGAGCAGTACTTC.

This chain links TRBV27 with TRBJ2-5; D is perhaps TRBD1 (5 bases). The DNA end is a closer match to TRBJ2-7, so the J assignment may be wrong. In germline, CDR1 is MNHEY, CDR2 SMNVEV (reference sequence). The CDR3 totals 13 residues. The CDR3 here is CASSSQVTYEQYF. The CDR3 coding sequence is TGTGCCAGCAGTTCACAGGTGACCTACGAGCAGTACTTC.

This chain links TRBV27 with TRBJ2-7, with 10 positions matching TRBD2. V dropped 8 bases and J dropped 3; count of bases not matched to a gene: 4. The CDR3 totals 13 residues. Looked up from germline, CDR1 is MNHEY and CDR2 is SMNVEV (reference sequence). This CDR3 reads CASSSGSLYEQYF. CDR3 nucleotides: TGTGCCAGCTCTAGCGGGAGTCTCTACGAGCAGTACTTC.

This rearrangement joins TRBV4-1 to TRBJ1-2; D gene uncertain. The CDR3 sequence is 11 residues long. Germline loops: CDR1 MGHRA, CDR2 YSYEKL. V dropped 4 bases and J dropped 8 bases, with 8 bases sitting between them. The chain's CDR3 is CASSRGSGYTF. The CDR3 coding sequence is TGCGCCAGCAGCCGAGGGAGCGGCTACACCTTC.

CDR3 residues: CASSFSMGESSYEQYF. The CDR3 DNA sequence: TGTGCCAGCAGCTTCTCTATGGGAGAGTCCTCCTACGAGCAGTACTTC. The chain joins TRBV13 to TRBJ2-7; maybe TRBD2 (5 bases). Between the trimmed V and J ends, which lost 3 bases and 0 bases, there was a span of 15 bases. CDR3 length: 16 amino acids. Germline-derived CDR1 and CDR2 are PRHDT and FYEKMQ (reference sequence).

The rearrangement uses TRBV19 and TRBJ1-1; D ambiguous. The CDR3 spans 11 residues. V was clipped by 7 bases and J by 6 bases, with 9 bases between them. CDR1 is LNHDA and CDR2 is SQIVND in the germline V gene (reference sequence). The CDR3 loop reads CASMGLAEAFF. The CDR3 bases are TGTGCCAGTATGGGCTTGGCTGAAGCTTTCTTT.

The chain uses TRBV20-1 and TRBJ2-7; the D is unclear. Germline V CDR1 and CDR2: DFQATT, SNEGSKA (reference sequence). The V end lost 6 bases, the J end lost 1 base, and 7 bases lay between the germline ends. The CDR3 contains 11 residues. CDR3 bases: TGCAGTGCCACTGTATCCTACGAGCAGTACTTC. It specifies CSATVSYEQYF.

V usage is TRBV7-8 and J usage is TRBJ1-3; D not resolved. The CDR3 has 17 residues. V gave up 5 bases and J gave up 0 bases, with 17 bases separating them. CDR1 is SGHVS and CDR2 is FQNEAQ in the germline V gene. As DNA, the CDR3 is TGTGCCAGCAGCCCGGGTAGGGCGGGCTTCTCTGGAAACACCATATATTTT. Its protein product is CASSPGRAGFSGNTIYF. The full variable domain, rest sourced from reference TRBV7-8 and TRBJ1-3, is GAGVSQSPRYKVAKRGQDVALRCDPISGHVSLFWYQQALGQGPEFLTYFQNEAQLDKSGLPSDRFFAERPEGSVSTLKIQRTQQEDSAVYLCASSPGRAGFSGNTIYFGEGSWLTVV.

The chain uses TRBV9 and TRBJ2-2; possible D gene TRBD2, 6 bases. The CDR3 consists of 16 residues. Trimming took 4 bases from V and 4 from J, leaving 17 bases between them. Germline-derived CDR1 and CDR2 are SGDLS and YYNGEE. The CDR3 loop is CASSPMRGDFTGELFF. DNA of the CDR3: TGTGCCAGCAGCCCGATGCGGGGAGATTTCACCGGGGAGCTGTTTTTT. Full variable domain (outside the CDR3, taken from reference TRBV9 and TRBJ2-2): DSGVTQTPKHLITATGQRVTLRCSPRSGDLSVYWYQQSLDQGLQFLIQYYNGEERAKGNILERFSAQQFPDLHSELNLSSLELGDSALYFCASSPMRGDFTGELFFGEGSRLTVL.

The CDR3: CASSPGSGGEQFF. In DNA, the CDR3 is TGTGCCAGTAGCCCCGGTTCAGGGGGTGAGCAGTTCTTC. The chain couples TRBV19 to TRBJ2-1, with 7 bases lining up with TRBD1. J gave up 9 bases and V 6 bases, and 8 bases lay outside the gene matches. CDR1 and CDR2 from the germline V gene are LNHDA and SQIVND (reference sequence). The CDR3 covers 13 residues.

This chain connects TRBV5-6 to TRBJ2-3; 7 nucleotides line up with TRBD1. V shed 1 base, J shed 5 bases, and the junction held 10 bases outside the gene matches. In germline, CDR1 is SGHDT, CDR2 YYEEEE. This CDR3 comprises 16 residues. The CDR3 loop is CASSLLTGRLVDTQYF. In DNA, the CDR3 is TGTGCCAGCAGCTTGCTGACAGGGCGGTTGGTAGATACGCAGTATTTT.

CDR3 DNA: TGTGCCAGCAGGCGGGAGGTGGATACGCAGTATTTT. Amino acid sequence: CASRREVDTQYF. J is TRBJ2-3 and V is TRBV2; 8 bases are shared with TRBD2. Trimming removed 6 bases from V and 6 bases from J; junction bases left unmatched: 2. There are 12 residues in the CDR3. Germline values: CDR1 SNHLY, CDR2 FYNNEI.

The V call is TRBV9, the J call TRBJ1-1, with D perhaps TRBD1 (5 bases). Germline V gene data show CDR1 as SGDLS and CDR2 as YYNGEE. V was trimmed by 0 bases and J by 3 bases, leaving 9 bases between them. The CDR3 is 14 amino acids. CDR3 loop: CASSVGGEDTEAFF. The CDR3 coding sequence is TGTGCCAGCAGCGTAGGGGGGGAGGACACTGAAGCTTTCTTT.

The rearrangement links TRBV10-3 to TRBJ2-1; D is unclear. The CDR3 loop spans 11 amino acids. Germline V gene sequence: CDR1 ENHRY, CDR2 SYGVKD. The germline V and J ends were trimmed by 6 bases and 6 bases, with 6 bases remaining between them. CDR3 DNA: TGTGCCATCAGGTACAGCAATGAGCAGTTCTTC. It encodes CAIRYSNEQFF.

The chain couples TRBV19 to TRBJ1-2; D might be TRBD1 (6 bases). The CDR3 is 13 residues long. V was pared by 5 bases and J by 3 bases, with 10 bases between. Germline V CDR1 and CDR2: LNHDA, SQIVND (reference sequence). DNA for the CDR3: TGTGCCAGTAGTGATGGGGGCTACTATGGCTACACCTTC. This encodes CASSDGGYYGYTF.

This chain joins TRBV7-2 and TRBJ2-7; 9 bases fit TRBD2. Germline trimming cut 2 bases from V and 3 bases from J; bases unmatched to any gene: 5. CDR1 is SGHTA and CDR2 is FQGNSA in the germline V gene. CDR3 length equals 15 residues. The CDR3 protein is CASSLKLAGIYEQYF. For the CDR3, the DNA is TGTGCCAGCAGCTTAAAGCTAGCGGGGATCTACGAGCAGTACTTC.

V is TRBV29-1 and J is TRBJ1-2; perhaps TRBD1 as D (5 bases). This CDR3 has 12 amino acids. Trimming took off 7 bases at V and 3 bases at J, with 12 bases between the two ends. Germline V CDR1 and CDR2: SQVTM, ANQGSEA. CDR3 sequence reads: CSGEGLDYGYTF. For the CDR3, the DNA is TGCAGCGGTGAGGGGCTAGACTATGGCTACACCTTC.

The J gene is TRBJ2-1, the V gene TRBV19; possibly TRBD1 for D (6 bases). The CDR3 consists of 14 residues. The V and J ends lost 2 bases and 9 bases respectively, with 14 bases between them. Germline-derived CDR1 and CDR2 are LNHDA and SQIVND (reference sequence). CDR3 DNA sequence: TGTGCCAGTAGTATATTGACAGGACCCCGTGAGCAGTTCTTC. This translates into CASSILTGPREQFF. Combining the CDR3 with reference TRBV19 and TRBJ2-1 gives the whole variable domain DGGITQSPKYLFRKEGQNVTLSCEQNLNHDAMYWYRQDPGQGLRLIYYSQIVNDFQKGDIAEGYSVSREKKESFPLTVTSAQKNPTAFYLCASSILTGPREQFFGPGTRLTVL.

The V call is TRBV5-8, the J call TRBJ2-3, with 14 nucleotides matching TRBD2. Germline CDR1 and CDR2: SGHTS and YDEGEE. J was trimmed by 3 bases and V by 4 bases; bases with no gene match: 7. This CDR3 has 17 amino acids. The CDR3 bases are TGTGCCAGCAGCCGGGGACTAGCGGGAGTTGAGACAGATACGCAGTATTTT. Translation gives CASSRGLAGVETDTQYF.

The V call is TRBV7-9, the J call TRBJ1-1; 7 nucleotides align to TRBD1. Trimming at V came to 5 bases and at J to 5 bases, leaving 2 bases not matched to a gene. Germline V lookup: CDR1 SEHNR, CDR2 FQNEAQ (reference sequence). The CDR3 contains 12 residues. CDR3 coding DNA: TGTGCCAGCAGCCTGACAGGGACTGAAGCTTTCTTT. Residues: CASSLTGTEAFF.

This clone appeared a single time. This chain connects TRBV9 to TRBJ1-3; D uncertain. The length of the CDR3 is 14 residues. Germline V gene lookup returns CDR1 SGDLS and CDR2 YYNGEE. Trimming pared 4 bases from V and 0 bases from J, leaving 8 bases between. The CDR3 sequence: CASSPSLSGNTIYF. DNA of the CDR3: TGTGCCAGCAGCCCCTCCCTCTCTGGAAACACCATATATTTT.

V and J are TRBV29-1 and TRBJ2-1, with 7 bases lining up with TRBD2. Germline lookup yields CDR1 SQVTM and CDR2 ANQGSEA. V shed 3 bases, J shed 10 bases, and the junction held 9 bases outside the gene matches. CDR3 size: 13 residues. This CDR3 reads CSVDFRGVGEQFF. CDR3 DNA: TGCAGCGTTGATTTTCGGGGGGTCGGGGAGCAGTTCTTC.

The chain links TRBV6-5 to TRBJ2-7; 9 nucleotides align to TRBD2. CDR1 is MNHEY and CDR2 is SVGAGI in the germline V gene. J gave up 4 bases and V 2 bases, and 3 bases lay outside the gene matches. The CDR3 consists of 14 residues. CDR3 sequence (DNA): TGTGCCAGCAGTTACCTGCGGGAGGGTTACGAGCAGTACTTC. Encoded protein: CASSYLREGYEQYF.

The J gene is TRBJ2-7, the V gene TRBV14; TRBD2 aligns across 9 bases. From germline, CDR1 is SGHDN and CDR2 FVKESK. This CDR3 contains 15 residues. V lost 4 bases, J lost 3 bases, and 7 bases stayed unmatched. The CDR3 reads CASSPRLAAIYEQYF. CDR3 coding DNA: TGTGCCAGCAGCCCTAGACTAGCGGCAATCTACGAGCAGTACTTC.

The V and J genes are TRBV15 and TRBJ2-5, with D possibly matching TRBD2 (6 bases). The CDR3 has 16 amino acids. The germline V gene encodes CDR1 LNHNV and CDR2 YYDKDF (reference sequence). V lost 2 bases and J 5 bases, leaving 18 bases between the germline ends. The CDR3 sequence: CATSRITGLPGETQYF. The CDR3 DNA is TGTGCCACCAGCAGAATTACGGGACTCCCCGGGGAGACCCAGTACTTC.

V usage is TRBV9 and J usage is TRBJ2-2; 12 nucleotides agree with TRBD1. CDR1 SGDLS and CDR2 YYNGEE come from the germline V gene. This CDR3 spans 16 amino acids. The V and J ends lost 3 bases and 7 bases, in that order; junction bases with no gene match: 7. CDR3 bases: TGTGCCAGCAGCGCCAGGGACAGGGGGCAGGACGGGGAGCTGTTTTTT. Its translation is CASSARDRGQDGELFF.

The chain recombines TRBV4-3 with TRBJ2-7; D remains unclear. Trimming took off 1 base at V and 2 bases at J, with 12 bases between the two ends. CDR1 is LGHNA and CDR2 is YSLEER in the germline V gene. The CDR3 has 15 amino acids. This chain's CDR3 is CASSQGYLGPYEQYF. The CDR3 bases are TGCGCCAGCAGCCAAGGATATCTAGGTCCCTACGAGCAGTACTTC.

The chain employs TRBV6-5 and TRBJ2-7; 7 bases fit TRBD1. CDR1 and CDR2 from the germline V gene are MNHEY and SVGAGI. The V and J ends lost 0 bases and 4 bases, in that order; junction bases with no gene match: 6. This CDR3 is built from 15 residues. Here the CDR3 reads CASSYSTGLGYEQYF. DNA of the CDR3: TGTGCCAGCAGTTACTCGACAGGGCTTGGATACGAGCAGTACTTC.

The chain recombines TRBV4-3 with TRBJ2-6, with 7 bases identical to TRBD1. CDR3 length: 18 residues. With V trimmed by 4 bases and J by 0 bases, 9 bases remained unmatched. CDR1 is LGHNA, CDR2 YSLEER, per germline. In DNA, the CDR3 is TGCGCCAGCAGCCTAAACCGGGACAGCCACTCTGGGGCCAACGTCCTGACTTTC. It codes for CASSLNRDSHSGANVLTF.